The T cell receptor beta chain described here comes from a study of radiotherapy plus CTLA-4 blockade in lung cancer. As for this clone: In this CDR3 the conserved last residue, phenylalanine or tryptophan, is missing, so a read error is likely.

The method was immunoSEQ multiplex PCR; TCRdb's version includes in-frame clones alone and lacks a portion of them. The table has 85,000 to 90,000 clones, more than 85% seen once. This CDR3 region has 13 residues. CDR1 MNHEY and CDR2 SVGAGI come from the germline V gene. V was pared by 0 bases and J by 6 bases, with 0 bases of the junction left unmatched. The J gene is TRBJ1-1, the V gene TRBV6-5; 8 positions agree with TRBD1. This receptor was taken from a human donor with non-small cell lung cancer that progressed on radiotherapy plus ipilimumab. This specimen consisted of peripheral blood, obtained from a patient treated with radiotherapy plus ipilimumab. The CDR3 DNA follows: TGTGCCAGCAGTTACTCGGGACAGGCTGAAGCTTTCCTT. Protein product: CASSYSGQAEAFL.